The rows below give T cell receptor beta chains drawn from one sample of a study of control samples from healthy donors and cancer patients. Clones were sequenced by immunoSEQ multiplex PCR, and TCRdb holds only the in-frame ones, with some missing. This table holds around 71,000 clones, about nine tenths found once. The sample taken for sequencing was PBMCs. Every receptor here comes from a woman in her forties or fifties with colorectal cancer. Both conserved end residues are part of each CDR3. A D gene is named only where the DNA matches it firmly. Clone sizes are given selectively: once, few, many, or a class where the clone is expanded.

>-|TRBV11-2|TRBJ2-1|-
CASSLRQQVYNEQFF
TGTGCCAGCAGCCTAAGGCAGCAGGTGTACAATGAGCAGTTCTTC
>TRBD1|TRBV5-6|TRBJ1-6|-
CASSSGQGAVSSPLHF
TGTGCCAGCAGCTCCGGACAGGGGGCAGTTAGTTCACCCCTCCACTTT
>-|TRBV30|TRBJ2-7|-
CASIGPFYEHHF
TGTGCCTCTATAGGGCCTTTTTATGAGCATCACTTC
>-|TRBV28|TRBJ2-3|few
CASSFSRVADTQYF
TGTGCCAGCAGTTTTAGTCGAGTAGCAGATACGCAGTATTTT
>TRBD1|TRBV7-8|TRBJ2-7|-
CASSPRDRAVSYEQYF
TGTGCCAGCAGCCCCAGAGACAGGGCCGTGTCCTACGAGCAGTACTTC
>-|TRBV28|TRBJ1-2|once
CASRPGQSGYTF
TGTGCCAGCAGGCCAGGGCAGAGTGGCTACACCTTC
>-|TRBV30|TRBJ1-1|-
CAWSVGYMNTEAFF
TGTGCCTGGAGTGTCGGATACATGAACACTGAAGCTTTCTTT
>-|TRBV3-1/TRBV3-2|TRBJ2-3|-
CATSRPGPDTQYF
TGTGCCACCAGCCGGCCAGGGCCAGATACGCAGTATTTT
>-|TRBV27|TRBJ1-1|-
CASSPPPPEAFF
TGTGCCAGCAGTCCACCCCCCCCTGAAGCTTTCTTT
>-|TRBV7-3|TRBJ2-2|-
CASSSTGTGELFF
TGTGCCAGCAGCTCAACAGGGACCGGGGAGCTGTTTTTT
>-|TRBV20-1|TRBJ1-1|-
CSASLAENTEAFF
TGCAGTGCTAGTCTGGCAGAGAACACTGAAGCTTTCTTT
>-|TRBV3-1/TRBV3-2|TRBJ1-2|-
CASSQLPSGYTF
TGTGCCAGCAGCCAGCTGCCTTCCGGCTACACCTTC
>-|TRBV6-5|TRBJ1-6|-
CASRSQGMGSPLHF
TGTGCCAGCAGGTCACAGGGCATGGGTTCACCCCTCCACTTT
>TRBD2|TRBV9|TRBJ2-5|-
CASSVGVAGAQETQYF
TGTGCCAGCAGCGTAGGGGTAGCGGGGGCCCAAGAGACCCAGTACTTC
>-|TRBV6-5|TRBJ2-3|-
CASKGAGGDTQYF
TGTGCCAGCAAGGGAGCTGGTGGCGATACGCAGTATTTT
>-|TRBV10-2|TRBJ2-5|-
CASSEGDRAPLETQYF
TGCGCCAGCAGTGAGGGGGACCGGGCCCCCTTGGAGACCCAGTACTTC
>TRBD2|TRBV7-2|TRBJ2-1|-
CASSLAGTSREQFF
TGTGCCAGCAGCTTAGCAGGGACTAGCCGTGAGCAGTTCTTC
>-|TRBV2|TRBJ2-7|-
CASSEQGHSYEQYF
TGTGCCAGCAGTGAACAAGGGCACTCCTACGAGCAGTACTTC
>-|TRBV12-3/TRBV12-4|TRBJ1-2|once
CASSKGESGDYTF
TGTGCCAGCAGTAAGGGGGAAAGTGGTGACTACACCTTC
>TRBD2|TRBV28|TRBJ2-3|-
CASSFPTSSADTQYF
TGTGCCAGCAGTTTTCCGACTAGCTCCGCAGATACGCAGTATTTT
>-|TRBV3-1/TRBV3-2|TRBJ2-6|-
CASSTGSGANVLTF
TGTGCCAGCAGTACAGGCTCTGGGGCCAACGTCCTGACTTTC
>-|TRBV19|TRBJ2-1|-
CANEGGVSSYNEQFF
TGTGCGAACGAGGGGGGTGTGAGCTCCTACAATGAGCAGTTCTTC
>-|TRBV7-2|TRBJ2-5|-
CASSLGDRETQYF
TGTGCCAGCAGCTTAGGGGACCGAGAGACCCAGTACTTC
>-|TRBV7-8|TRBJ1-1|-
CASSRTLNTEAFF
TGTGCCAGCAGCCGGACACTGAACACTGAAGCTTTCTTT
>TRBD1|TRBV4-1|TRBJ1-5|-
CASSQVFVGGVLNQPQHF
TGCGCCAGCAGCCAAGTCTTCGTAGGGGGCGTCCTGAATCAGCCCCAGCATTTT
>TRBD2|TRBV11-2|TRBJ2-7|once
CASSQGTSGGNEQYF
TGTGCCAGCAGCCAAGGGACTAGCGGGGGGAACGAGCAGTACTTC
>-|TRBV5-1|TRBJ1-2|-
CASSLEGTGIDYGYTF
TGCGCCAGCAGCTTGGAAGGGACGGGGATTGACTATGGCTACACCTTC
>TRBD2|TRBV5-1|TRBJ2-7|-
CASSLVTSGSYEQYF
TGCGCCAGCAGCTTGGTCACTAGCGGCTCCTACGAGCAGTACTTC
>-|TRBV30|TRBJ1-2|once
CAWSALRQGSYGYTF
TGTGCCTGGAGTGCTCTCAGGCAGGGGTCCTATGGCTACACCTTC
>TRBD1|TRBV19|TRBJ2-2|-
CASKLGTGYTGELFF
TGTGCCAGTAAGCTGGGGACAGGGTACACCGGGGAGCTGTTTTTT
>-|TRBV27|TRBJ1-3|-
CASRDGSNSGNTIYF
TGTGCCAGCAGAGATGGCAGCAACTCTGGAAACACCATATATTTT
>-|TRBV24-1|TRBJ2-1|-
CATTPPNEQFF
TGTGCCACCACCCCCCCCAATGAGCAGTTCTTC
>-|TRBV7-9|TRBJ2-4|-
CASSWVRAEKNIQYF
TGTGCCAGCAGCTGGGTTAGGGCGGAAAAAAACATTCAGTACTTC
>-|TRBV7-6|TRBJ1-2|-
CASSLLPGNHYGYTF
TGTGCCAGCAGCTTACTACCGGGAAACCACTATGGCTACACCTTC
>TRBD2|TRBV2|TRBJ2-3|-
CASNAGGTDTQYF
TGTGCCAGCAACGCGGGGGGCACAGATACGCAGTATTTT
>-|TRBV28|TRBJ1-2|-
CASSPPAANYGYTF
TGTGCCAGCAGTCCCCCGGCAGCTAACTATGGCTACACCTTC
>TRBD1|TRBV10-3|TRBJ1-2|once
CAISESDRAGGYTF
TGTGCCATCAGTGAGTCGGACAGGGCGGGGGGCTACACCTTC
>-|TRBV6-5|TRBJ1-6|-
CASSYSALSPLHF
TGTGCCAGCAGTTACTCCGCCTTATCACCCCTCCACTTT
>-|TRBV9|TRBJ1-3|-
CASSVDGGGSGNTIYF
TGTGCCAGCAGCGTAGATGGAGGGGGCTCTGGAAACACCATATATTTT
>-|TRBV10-3|TRBJ1-1|-
CAISEGGNTEAFF
TGTGCCATCAGTGAGGGGGGGAACACTGAAGCTTTCTTT
>-|TRBV10-3|TRBJ1-1|-
CAISQGYTEAFF
TGTGCCATCAGCCAGGGGTATACTGAAGCTTTCTTT
>TRBD2|TRBV6-6|TRBJ2-1|-
CASSHRTSTSGVSYNEQFF
TGTGCCAGCAGTCATAGGACAAGTACTAGCGGAGTTTCCTACAATGAGCAGTTCTTC
>-|TRBV7-2|TRBJ1-4|-
CASSLEGGRTEKLFF
TGTGCCAGCAGCTTAGAGGGGGGACGGACTGAAAAACTGTTTTTT
>-|TRBV15|TRBJ1-3|-
CATSRDTLASGNTIYF
TGTGCCACCAGCAGAGATACACTGGCCTCTGGAAACACCATATATTTT
>TRBD1|TRBV3-1/TRBV3-2|TRBJ1-5|-
CASSHGTGNQPQHF
TGTGCCAGCAGCCACGGGACAGGCAATCAGCCCCAGCATTTT
>TRBD1|TRBV18|TRBJ1-2|-
CASSVDRDGGYTF
TGTGCCAGCTCAGTGGACAGGGACGGTGGCTACACCTTC
>TRBD1|TRBV5-4|TRBJ1-4|-
CASSRTTGDRREKLFF
TGTGCCAGCAGCCGGACCACCGGGGACAGGAGAGAAAAACTGTTTTTT
>TRBD1|TRBV5-1|TRBJ1-6|-
CASSRRQGLGSPLHF
TGCGCCAGCAGCAGACGACAGGGGCTCGGTTCACCCCTCCACTTT
>-|TRBV5-5|TRBJ2-2|-
CASSHGRNTGELFF
TGTGCCAGCAGCCACGGACGGAACACCGGGGAGCTGTTTTTT
>-|TRBV28|TRBJ2-1|few
CASSGNRAGAYNEQFF
TGTGCCAGCAGTGGGAACCGGGCCGGAGCCTACAATGAGCAGTTCTTC
>TRBD1|TRBV3-1/TRBV3-2|TRBJ1-5|-
CASSQGQGISQPQHF
TGTGCCAGCAGCCAAGGACAGGGTATTAGCCAGCCCCAGCATTTT
>-|TRBV6-5|TRBJ2-7|-
CASRGGGYEQYF
TGTGCCAGCAGGGGAGGGGGATACGAGCAGTACTTC
>TRBD1|TRBV7-9|TRBJ2-2|-
CASSFLGQGIPGELFF
TGTGCCAGCAGCTTTTTGGGACAGGGGATCCCCGGGGAGCTGTTTTTT
>TRBD2|TRBV2|TRBJ2-1|-
CASSYTSGRRYNEQFF
TGTGCCAGCAGTTATACTAGCGGACGGAGGTACAATGAGCAGTTCTTC
>TRBD1|TRBV3-1/TRBV3-2|TRBJ2-3|-
CASSQGQGRADTQYF
TGTGCCAGCAGCCAAGGACAGGGCCGTGCAGATACGCAGTATTTT
>-|TRBV30|TRBJ1-1|-
CAWSVEGAYTEAFF
TGTGCCTGGAGTGTCGAAGGAGCGTACACTGAAGCTTTCTTT
>TRBD2|TRBV7-3|TRBJ2-1|-
CASSLKGLAGYNEQFF
TGTGCCAGCAGCTTAAAAGGACTAGCGGGTTACAATGAGCAGTTCTTC
>TRBD1|TRBV2|TRBJ2-7|-
CASRPTGGLDEQYF
TGTGCCAGCAGACCGACAGGGGGATTGGACGAGCAGTACTTC
>-|TRBV5-1|TRBJ1-5|-
CASRMSPENQPQHF
TGCGCCAGCAGAATGTCGCCGGAGAATCAGCCCCAGCATTTT